The rows below give T cell receptor beta chains drawn from one sample of a study of T cells in Graves' hyperthyroidism and ophthalmopathy. TCRdb used MiXCR to reprocess the multiplex PCR reads, holding one entry per CDR3 protein. This repertoire shows under 750,000 distinct CDR3 sequences, roughly a sixth found once; its top ten account for 16%. Sequenced sample: blood. The receptor source for this set is a woman aged 45 to 65 with Graves' hyperthyroidism that later progressed to Graves' ophthalmopathy. Each CDR3 is given with its conserved first and last residue.

j_call: TRBJ2-5; v_call: TRBV4-1; cdr3_aa: CASSQEAWGQETQYF
j_call: TRBJ1-6; v_call: TRBV15; cdr3_aa: CATSRDEGAYNSPLHF
j_call: TRBJ2-1; v_call: TRBV12-3/TRBV12-4; cdr3_aa: CASRQGATYNEQFF
j_call: TRBJ1-5; v_call: TRBV2; cdr3_aa: CASSPGDLPHQPQHF
j_call: TRBJ2-7; v_call: TRBV30; cdr3_aa: CANSRDVNYEQYF
j_call: TRBJ2-2; v_call: TRBV19; cdr3_aa: CASNPGQSTGELFF
j_call: TRBJ2-2; v_call: TRBV2; cdr3_aa: CASSGSGTVNTGELFF
j_call: TRBJ1-1; v_call: TRBV6-2/TRBV6-3; cdr3_aa: CASSRPGTHNTEAFF
j_call: TRBJ1-5; v_call: TRBV27; cdr3_aa: CASSPRGFDQPQHF
j_call: TRBJ1-5; v_call: TRBV27; cdr3_aa: CASSLYQGANQPQHF
j_call: TRBJ1-5; v_call: TRBV28; cdr3_aa: CASRWTFNQPQHF
j_call: TRBJ1-2; v_call: TRBV6-2/TRBV6-3; cdr3_aa: CASSRTDSGYTF
j_call: TRBJ2-7; v_call: TRBV13; cdr3_aa: CASSLRRNSYEQYF
j_call: TRBJ1-5; v_call: TRBV5-1; cdr3_aa: CASSLGGAPNQPQHF
j_call: TRBJ1-1; v_call: TRBV20-1; cdr3_aa: CSATDRAAEAFF
j_call: TRBJ2-7; v_call: TRBV7-3; cdr3_aa: CASSSLLERDYEQYF
j_call: TRBJ1-2; v_call: TRBV3-1; cdr3_aa: CASSQGAGAGGYTF
j_call: TRBJ2-2; v_call: TRBV19; cdr3_aa: CATPGTGGVGELFF
j_call: TRBJ2-7; v_call: TRBV20-1; cdr3_aa: CSARDLGVEQYF
j_call: TRBJ2-7; v_call: TRBV4-2; cdr3_aa: CASSQSGTEIYEQYF
j_call: TRBJ2-1; v_call: TRBV2; cdr3_aa: CASSGLSPGSYNEQFF
j_call: TRBJ1-1; v_call: TRBV18; cdr3_aa: CASSAEQGGANTEAFF
j_call: TRBJ2-4; v_call: TRBV3-1; cdr3_aa: CASSQDTLAGAGVAKNIQYF
j_call: TRBJ2-2; v_call: TRBV5-6; cdr3_aa: CASSPLGGPDTGELFF
j_call: TRBJ1-4; v_call: TRBV5-1; cdr3_aa: CASSMQGASEKLFF
j_call: TRBJ1-2; v_call: TRBV12-3/TRBV12-4; cdr3_aa: CASSYSRTGARGYTF
j_call: TRBJ2-3; v_call: TRBV11-1; cdr3_aa: CASSYGTRGTDTQYF
j_call: TRBJ1-3; v_call: TRBV12-5; cdr3_aa: CASGRTGAPGNTIYF
j_call: TRBJ2-7; v_call: TRBV5-1; cdr3_aa: CASSLLGGAAYEQYF
j_call: TRBJ1-2; v_call: TRBV9; cdr3_aa: CASSAGSGTGDERGYTF